A single sample is the source of the 8 T cell receptor beta chains below, sequenced in a study of cytomegalovirus exposure and HLA in healthy donors. Primers included in the PCR were 60 Vbeta and 13 Jbeta primers. The method was immunoSEQ multiplex PCR; TCRdb's version includes in-frame clones alone and lacks a portion of them. The sample holds about 160,000 clones, around nine tenths seen once. Sequencing was carried out using PBMCs. Receptor source: a young woman in good health and CMV-seronegative.

The V call is TRBV30, the J call TRBJ1-1, with D hard to call. The V gene's germline CDR1 is GTSNPN and CDR2 SVGIG (reference sequence). The ends were cut back, 4 bases at V and 2 bases at J, with 11 bases in the middle. The CDR3 is 13 amino acids. The CDR3 reads CAWTVTTNTEAFF. CDR3 DNA sequence: TGTGCCTGGACGGTGACTACTAACACTGAAGCTTTCTTT. The full variable domain, in which reference TRBV30 and TRBJ1-1 provide the parts outside the CDR3, is SQTIHQWPATLVQPVGSPLSLECTVEGTSNPNLYWYRQAAGRGLQLLFYSVGIGQISSEVPQNLSASRPQDRQFILSSKKLLLSDSGFYLCAWTVTTNTEAFFGQGTRLTVV.

V gene TRBV18 combines with J gene TRBJ2-7; 7 bases map to TRBD1. The junction had 10 bases not matched to a gene; V was cut back by 0 bases and J by 5 bases. The CDR3 is made up of 16 amino acids. Germline lookup yields CDR1 KGHSH and CDR2 LQKENI. CDR3 residues: CASSPPRSQGEHEQYF. The CDR3 DNA is TGTGCCAGCTCACCACCGAGGTCGCAGGGGGAACACGAGCAGTACTTC.

This clone was picked up a small number of times. The chain combines TRBV6-6 with TRBJ1-5; TRBD1 aligns across 7 bases. Losses at the gene ends were 2 bases for V and 7 bases for J; bases not matched to a gene: 8. CDR1 is MNHNY, CDR2 SVGAGI, per germline (reference sequence). This CDR3 has 15 amino acids. This CDR3 is CASSYREGARQPQHF. CDR3 sequence (DNA): TGTGCCAGCAGTTACCGCGAGGGGGCCCGGCAGCCCCAGCATTTT.

CDR3 sequence (DNA): TGCGCCAGCAGCACCCTTAGCGGGAGAGAAAATGAGCAGTTCTTC. Protein: CASSTLSGRENEQFF. The rearrangement joins TRBV5-1 to TRBJ2-1; TRBD2 matches at 9 bases. The germline V gene has CDR1 SGHRS and CDR2 YFSETQ. This CDR3 contains 15 residues. Trimming removed 4 bases from V and 7 bases from J; junction bases left unmatched: 9.

In regard to this clone: A junction end diverges from the germline sequence, so it may reflect a read error. The chain links TRBV7-9 to TRBJ2-1; perhaps TRBD2 as D (7 bases). This CDR3 is 16 amino acids long. CDR1 and CDR2 from the germline V gene are SEHNR and FQNEAQ (reference sequence). The CDR3 DNA follows: TGTTCCAGCAGCTCGCGAGGGGGGGGTTTTTCCAATGAGCAGTTCTTC. Its protein product is CSSSSRGGGFSNEQFF.

A note on this clone: At one boundary the junction diverges from the germline segment, which might be a read error. This chain uses TRBV7-7 with TRBJ2-3, with TRBD2 matching over 7 bases. Looked up from germline, CDR1 is SSHAT and CDR2 is FNYEAQ (reference sequence). The CDR3 runs to 17 residues. In DNA form, the CDR3 reads TGTGCTAGCAGCTTAGGGGTTAGCGGGCCGAGCACAGATACGCAGTATTTT. Its translation is CASSLGVSGPSTDTQYF.

This clone was found a few times. This chain connects TRBV10-2 to TRBJ2-7; 9 nucleotides agree with TRBD1. The CDR3 has 13 amino acids. Germline CDR1 and CDR2: WSHSY and SAAADI. The ends lost 8 bases at V and 3 bases at J; junction bases unmatched: 5. CDR3 coding DNA: TGCGCCAGCGGGGACAGGGAGGACTACGAGCAGTACTTC. This translates into CASGDREDYEQYF.

The CDR3 DNA reads as TGTGTCGGGGGAATCGGGACTGAAGCTTTCTTT. Translated: CVGGIGTEAFF. The chain uses TRBV6-5 and TRBJ1-1; D is possibly TRBD1 (5 bases). CDR1 is MNHEY, CDR2 SVGAGI, per germline. The CDR3 runs to 11 residues.